A selection of T cell receptor beta chains follows, all from one sample in a study of cytomegalovirus exposure and HLA in healthy donors. Libraries were prepared by immunoSEQ multiplex PCR; TCRdb keeps only in-frame clonotypes and omits some of them. The sample has 78,000 or so clones, approximately 67% seen once; the top ten hold 4% to 5.5%. Sequenced material: PBMCs. The receptors stem from a male donor in good health and CMV-seropositive. CDR3s include the opening cysteine and the closing phenylalanine or tryptophan. The D gene is left open where the match is weak. Some rows have no size entry. The others give once, few or many, or a class for an expanded clone.

j_call cdr3_length d_call v_call clone_size cdr3_nt cdr3_aa
TRBJ1-5 14 TRBD1 TRBV5-4 NA TGTGCCAGCAACTCACAGGGGAGCAATCAGCCCCAGCATTTT CASNSQGSNQPQHF
TRBJ1-5 13 NA TRBV6-1 NA TGTGCCAGCAGTGAGGGCGGGGGTCAGCCCCAGCATTTT CASSEGGGQPQHF
TRBJ2-3 15 TRBD2 TRBV9 NA TGTGCCAGCAGCGTAGATAGCGGGAGGCCGGATACGCAGTATTTT CASSVDSGRPDTQYF
TRBJ2-1 18 TRBD2 TRBV18 NA TGTGCCAGCTCACTATCTCCCGGGACTAGCGGGAGGGCCAATGAGCAGTTCTTC CASSLSPGTSGRANEQFF
TRBJ1-2 14 NA TRBV5-1 few TGCGCCAGCAGCTTGGCTGGGTCGGGTGCTGGCTACACCTTC CASSLAGSGAGYTF
TRBJ1-4 15 NA TRBV7-2 NA TGTGCCAGCAGCCCTGGTGGGTCTAGAGGGGAAAAACTGTTTTTT CASSPGGSRGEKLFF
TRBJ1-2 15 TRBD1 TRBV5-4 NA TGTGCCAGCAGCTTGACGGGGACAGATAACTATGGCTACACCTTC CASSLTGTDNYGYTF
TRBJ2-3 20 TRBD2 TRBV7-3 NA TGTGCCAGCAGCCGAACTGTCCAGGGGATTACGGGACTAGGAGTGGATACGCAGTATTTT CASSRTVQGITGLGVDTQYF
TRBJ1-2 15 NA TRBV6-5 NA TGTGCCAGCAGCCGAACGACAGGCTCGGTTGGTGGCTACACCTTC CASSRTTGSVGGYTF
TRBJ1-4 14 TRBD1 TRBV5-6 few TGTGCCAGCAGCTTGGGACAGGGGACGCGGGAACTGTTTTTT CASSLGQGTRELFF
TRBJ1-2 13 NA TRBV28 few TGTGCCACCCGGAGGGGAGGGGACTATGGCTACACCTTC CATRRGGDYGYTF
TRBJ2-5 13 TRBD1 TRBV7-7 NA TGTGCTAGCAGCAGGGACAGGGTGGAGACCCAGTACTTC CASSRDRVETQYF
TRBJ1-2 16 NA TRBV25-1 NA TGTGCCAGCAGTGAATTCGCAACCGCGGGAGGCTATGGCTACACCTTC CASSEFATAGGYGYTF
TRBJ1-1 14 TRBD1 TRBV19 NA TGTGCCAGTGAGCCGGGACAGGGACGAACTGAAGCTTTCTTT CASEPGQGRTEAFF
TRBJ2-5 15 TRBD1 TRBV28 NA TGTGCCAGCAGTTTTAGAGGACAGGGGGGAGAGACCCAGTACTTC CASSFRGQGGETQYF
TRBJ1-3 16 NA TRBV18 NA TGTGCCAGCTCACCAGGACAGCCGGGCCTTGGAAACACCATATATTTT CASSPGQPGLGNTIYF
TRBJ1-2 17 TRBD1 TRBV9 NA TGTGCCAGCAGCTTCCGGGACAGGGGGCTATCTAACTATGGCTACACCTTC CASSFRDRGLSNYGYTF
TRBJ1-2 16 NA TRBV5-1 few TGCGCCAGCAGCTTGGCCGTCAGTCAAGTGTCCTATGGCTACACCTTC CASSLAVSQVSYGYTF
TRBJ2-1 15 TRBD2 TRBV19 NA TGTGCCAGTAGTTTCGGGACTAGCGGTTACAATGAGCAGTTCTTC CASSFGTSGYNEQFF
TRBJ1-5 12 NA TRBV5-6 NA TGTGCCAGCAGCTCGACTACTCAGCCCCAGCATTTT CASSSTTQPQHF
TRBJ2-7 13 NA TRBV7-2 few TGTGCCAGCAGCTTAGGACTTTTCTACGAGCAGTACTTC CASSLGLFYEQYF
TRBJ1-5 13 TRBD1 TRBV9 NA TGTGCCAGCAGCGGGGGACAGAATCAGCCCCAGCATTTT CASSGGQNQPQHF